Below, 14 T cell receptor beta chains from the same sample are listed, as sequenced in a study of blood T cells in healthy people across ages. Then a second PCR, running roughly 6 to 11 cycles, was carried out with a sample-barcoded 5' primer and a J-beta primer mix. TCRdb fed the 5' RACE reads into MiXCR, producing one record per CDR3 protein. This table holds some 710,000 distinct CDR3 sequences, about 46% found once. The sample consisted of blood. The receptors here all came from a man aged 80 or over in good health.

Comments on this clonotype: Since a much larger clone is just one base distant, this may be a read error. The J gene is TRBJ2-7, the V gene TRBV6-2 or TRBV6-3; maybe TRBD2 (6 bases). Trimming cost V 2 bases and J 6 bases, with 17 bases left between them. This CDR3 contains 15 residues. The germline V gene encodes CDR1 MNHEY and CDR2 SVGEGT. This chain's CDR3 is CASSYALARLGEQYF. CDR3 nucleotide sequence: TGTGCCAGCAGTTACGCTCTAGCGAGGCTCGGCGAGCAGTACTTC.

This chain joins TRBV5-1 and TRBJ2-1; 9 bases are shared with TRBD2. The V segment lost 4 bases and the J segment 6 bases; nucleotides outside the gene matches: 14. This CDR3 is built from 17 residues. The germline V gene encodes CDR1 SGHRS and CDR2 YFSETQ. In DNA, the CDR3 is TGCGCCAGCAGCACGGGACGAGCGGGAGGAATGGGCAATGAGCAGTTCTTC. This gives the protein CASSTGRAGGMGNEQFF.

V and J are TRBV20-1 and TRBJ1-6; no definite D call. V was shortened by 0 bases and J by 1 base, with 7 bases between the two germline ends. The CDR3 sequence is 15 residues long. Germline lookup yields CDR1 DFQATT and CDR2 SNEGSKA (reference sequence). DNA of the CDR3: TGCAGTGCTAGAGACCCAGGTTCCTATAATTCACCCCTCCACTTT. Protein: CSARDPGSYNSPLHF.

This chain connects TRBV11-1 to TRBJ2-1; 7 nucleotides line up with TRBD2. Trimming took 5 bases from V and 0 from J; bases not matched to a gene: 13. This CDR3 comprises 18 residues. In germline, CDR1 is SGHAT, CDR2 FQDESV (reference sequence). CDR3 nucleotides: TGTGCCAGCAGCCAGGCCCCGGGACTACGGGACTCCTACAATGAGCAGTTCTTC. Its protein is CASSQAPGLRDSYNEQFF.

The V gene is TRBV27, the J gene TRBJ1-5; a possible D gene is TRBD1 (5 bases). V was pared by 3 bases and J by 6 bases, with 15 bases between. This CDR3 has 15 residues. CDR1 is MNHEY, CDR2 SMNVEV, per germline (reference sequence). CDR3 amino acids: CASSLRGGSPQPQHF. CDR3 coding DNA: TGTGCCAGCAGTTTGCGTGGGGGTTCCCCTCAGCCCCAGCATTTT.

This chain connects TRBV24-1 to TRBJ2-1; 9 nucleotides match TRBD1. CDR1 and CDR2 from the germline V gene are KGHDR and SFDVKD. There are 13 residues in the CDR3. Trimming took 9 bases from V and 8 from J; bases not matched to a gene: 7. The DNA for the CDR3 is TGTGCCACCGGCGCGGGACAGGGCGATGAGCAGTTCTTC. Translated: CATGAGQGDEQFF.

The V and J genes are TRBV20-1 and TRBJ2-1; D perhaps matches TRBD1 (6 bases). Trimming removed 6 bases at V and 9 bases at J, with 12 bases between. CDR3 size: 11 residues. Looked up from germline, CDR1 is DFQATT and CDR2 is SNEGSKA (reference sequence). The CDR3 DNA follows: TGCAGTGCCAACAGGGTGGCTGAGCAGTTCTTC. Its protein product is CSANRVAEQFF.

The table lists this clonotype with a few counts. The CDR3 sequence is CASSRDWRDTQYF. The CDR3 coding sequence is TGCGCCAGCAGCAGGGACTGGCGGGATACGCAGTATTTT. The rearrangement uses TRBV5-1 and TRBJ2-3; D possibly corresponds to TRBD2 (6 bases). V lost 4 bases and J lost 6, with 12 bases in between. The germline V gene encodes CDR1 SGHRS and CDR2 YFSETQ. The CDR3 is 13 amino acids.

The chain recombines TRBV29-1 with TRBJ2-2; perhaps TRBD1 as D (5 bases). CDR1 and CDR2 (germline): SQVTM, ANQGSEA. The CDR3 has 12 residues. V lost 2 bases to trimming and J lost 7 bases, with 8 bases between them. The CDR3, as DNA: TGCAGCGTTGAACAGGGCAACGGGGAGCTGTTTTTT. Translated: CSVEQGNGELFF.

The gene calls are TRBV25-1 and TRBJ1-2; D possibly corresponds to TRBD1 (6 bases). Germline V gives CDR1 MGHDK, CDR2 SYGVNS. The CDR3 loop spans 12 amino acids. V was trimmed by 9 bases and J by 1 base, leaving 9 bases between them. CDR3 bases: TGTGCCAGTCAACAGGGTAACTATGGCTACACCTTC. Translated: CASQQGNYGYTF.

This chain connects TRBV28 to TRBJ2-3; D is perhaps TRBD2 (6 bases). Germline values: CDR1 MDHEN, CDR2 SYDVKM. V gave up 11 bases and J gave up 0 bases, with 18 bases separating them. This CDR3 spans 15 amino acids. The CDR3 is CADSSNGGSTDTQYF. In nucleotides, the CDR3 is TGTGCCGACAGTTCCAACGGGGGAAGCACAGATACGCAGTATTTT.

This chain links TRBV11-2 with TRBJ2-3; D is possibly TRBD2 (5 bases). V dropped 5 bases and J dropped 2 bases, with 17 bases sitting between them. The CDR3 is 16 residues long. Looked up from germline, CDR1 is SGHAT and CDR2 is FQNNGV. In nucleotides, the CDR3 is TGTGCCAGCAGCCCCAGTCGTACTAGGAACACAGATACGCAGTATTTT. Protein product: CASSPSRTRNTDTQYF.

This chain uses TRBV2 with TRBJ2-2, with D unresolved. The length of the CDR3 is 14 residues. V lost 4 bases to trimming and J lost 2 bases, with 8 bases between them. CDR1 SNHLY and CDR2 FYNNEI come from the germline V gene. CDR3 loop: CASSGAINTGELFF. The CDR3 bases are TGTGCCAGCAGTGGCGCGATCAACACCGGGGAGCTGTTTTTT.

The CDR3 spells CSVMTGASTGELFF. DNA for the CDR3: TGCAGCGTTATGACAGGGGCTTCAACCGGGGAGCTGTTTTTT. The chain carries TRBV29-1 and TRBJ2-2; 8 positions agree with TRBD1. This CDR3 is 14 amino acids long. V was clipped by 5 bases and J by 5 bases; unmatched bases: 7. Per the germline V gene, CDR1 is SQVTM and CDR2 is ANQGSEA.